A selection of T cell receptor beta chains follows, all from one sample in a study of T cell clones after liver transplantation. The protocol was immunoSEQ multiplex PCR, while the TCRdb copy is restricted to in-frame clones and leaves out a portion. The sample carries approximately 11,000 clones, over 55% recorded once. The material sequenced was CD4+ T cells from blood, taken around 32 months after liver transplant. All receptors come from a human patient who received a liver transplant. Part of the T cells may come from the graft donor. Each CDR3 is given with its conserved first and last residue. Each record gives: D gene, clone size, V gene, J gene, CDR3 protein, CDR3 DNA. The D gene is left open where the match is weak. The size entry is marked missing in some rows and otherwise reads once, few, many or a size class.

-	medium-sized	TRBV6-5	TRBJ1-2	CASSYSQGSGYGYTF	TGTGCCAGCAGTTACAGTCAGGGTAGTGGCTATGGCTACACCTTC
-	-	TRBV5-5	TRBJ2-5	CASSQDWQETQYF	TGTGCCAGCAGCCAAGACTGGCAAGAGACCCAGTACTTC
TRBD2	-	TRBV7-8	TRBJ2-3	CASSSLAGAIYDTDTQYF	TGTGCCAGCAGCTCTCTAGCGGGGGCCATCTACGACACAGATACGCAGTATTTT
-	-	TRBV6-8	TRBJ1-1	CASSPLGPWRTEAFF	TGTGCCAGCAGTCCCCTGGGTCCATGGCGGACTGAAGCTTTCTTT
-	once	TRBV7-9	TRBJ2-2	CASSYITGELFF	TGTGCCAGCAGCTACATCACCGGGGAGCTGTTTTTT
TRBD1	-	TRBV6-1	TRBJ1-6	CASSSDRGHSPLHF	TGTGCCAGCAGTTCCGACAGGGGGCATTCACCCCTCCACTTT
TRBD1	-	TRBV7-9	TRBJ1-4	CASSFRQGGRWQTNEKLFF	TGTGCCAGCAGCTTTAGACAGGGAGGGCGGTGGCAGACTAATGAAAAACTGTTTTTT
-	-	TRBV28	TRBJ2-2	CASSLPPTELTNTGELFF	TGTGCCAGCAGTCTCCCGCCAACAGAACTGACGAACACCGGGGAGCTGTTTTTT
TRBD1	few	TRBV7-8	TRBJ2-1	CASSRQGNEQFF	TGTGCCAGCAGCCGACAGGGCAATGAGCAGTTCTTC
-	-	TRBV4-1	TRBJ1-1	CASSPTIGGEAFF	TGCGCCAGCAGCCCGACGATTGGTGGGGAAGCTTTCTTT
TRBD1	-	TRBV5-8	TRBJ1-2	CASSWGGQGPF	TGTGCCAGCAGCTGGGGGGGACAGGGGCCCTTC
-	once	TRBV19	TRBJ1-2	CASSIGSGDGYTF	TGTGCCAGTAGTATTGGCAGCGGCGATGGCTACACCTTC
TRBD1	once	TRBV5-6	TRBJ2-1	CASSPQGVSYNEQFF	TGTGCCAGCAGCCCCCAGGGGGTCTCCTACAATGAGCAGTTCTTC
TRBD1	-	TRBV6-1	TRBJ1-3	CASSEDRGSGNTIYF	TGTGCCAGCAGTGAAGACAGGGGCTCTGGAAACACCATATATTTT
TRBD2	few	TRBV4-2	TRBJ2-3	CASSQMGGGGADTQYF	TGTGCCAGCAGCCAAATGGGAGGCGGGGGGGCAGATACGCAGTATTTT
-	-	TRBV27	TRBJ2-1	CASSLYSYNEQFF	TGTGCCAGCAGTTTATACAGCTACAATGAGCAGTTCTTC
-	-	TRBV6-5	TRBJ2-2	CASSYDSPNTGELFF	TGTGCCAGCAGTTACGACAGTCCAAACACCGGGGAGCTGTTTTTT
-	once	TRBV7-2	TRBJ1-5	CASSLVPNSNQPQHF	TGTGCCAGCAGCTTAGTCCCGAATAGCAATCAGCCCCAGCATTTT
TRBD2	-	TRBV28	TRBJ2-1	CASSLLADTSYNEQFF	TGTGCCAGCAGTCTACTAGCGGACACGTCCTACAATGAGCAGTTCTTC
TRBD2	-	TRBV19	TRBJ2-1	CASSPWGGTYNEQFF	TGTGCCAGTAGCCCCTGGGGAGGGACCTACAATGAGCAGTTCTTC
-	-	TRBV6-5	TRBJ1-6	CASGKYNSPLHF	TGTGCCAGCGGGAAATATAATTCACCCCTCCACTTT
-	-	TRBV27	TRBJ1-3	CASRPMGLSGNTIYF	TGTGCCAGCAGACCTATGGGACTCTCTGGAAACACCATATATTTT
TRBD1	-	TRBV27	TRBJ1-1	CASSSEDQGAGTEAFF	TGTGCCAGCAGTTCCGAGGACCAGGGGGCTGGAACTGAAGCTTTCTTT
-	-	TRBV27	TRBJ2-1	CASRNRGSYNEQFF	TGTGCCAGCAGAAATAGGGGCTCCTACAATGAGCAGTTCTTC
-	medium-sized	TRBV5-6	TRBJ2-7	CASSYDIQVYEQYF	TGTGCCAGCAGCTATGATATCCAGGTCTACGAGCAGTACTTC
-	-	TRBV9	TRBJ2-3	CASSVDGDTQYF	TGTGCCAGCAGCGTAGATGGTGATACGCAGTATTTT
TRBD2	-	TRBV29-1	TRBJ2-3	CSVRGEGDRQYF	TGCAGCGTTCGCGGGGAGGGAGACAGGCAGTATTTT
-	-	TRBV29-1	TRBJ1-2	CSVPAIEGDGYTF	TGCAGCGTACCCGCTATCGAGGGTGATGGCTACACCTTC
TRBD2	-	TRBV10-2	TRBJ2-3	CASSESLAGTDTQYF	TGCGCCAGCAGTGAGTCACTAGCGGGAACAGATACGCAGTATTTT
TRBD2	-	TRBV10-3	TRBJ2-3	CAISNSGVSTDTQYF	TGTGCCATCAGTAATAGCGGGGTAAGCACAGATACGCAGTATTTT